This T cell receptor beta chain originates from a study of T cells in Graves' hyperthyroidism and ophthalmopathy. The CDR3 has 12 residues. CDR1 is SGHRS and CDR2 is YFSETQ in the germline V gene. This clonotype was counted at least ten times. Its antigen is still unknown. A read error may produce the germline difference seen at one junction end. Patients aged 18 to 65 had newly diagnosed hyperthyroidism of under 2 months' duration. Lactation, pregnancy, other autoimmune disease or uncontrolled infection excluded patients. Study results and caveats: Model output signaled ophthalmopathy a median approximately 6 months ahead of onset. In the blood, most expanded thyroid clonotypes above 0.001 appeared as well.

RNA transcripts served as the template for amplifying TCR beta CDR3 regions. HTBI primers were employed in a first-round RT-PCR of the TCR CDR3. TCRdb reprocessed the multiplex PCR reads with MiXCR, giving one entry per CDR3 protein. This sample yields hundreds of thousands of distinct CDR3 sequences, of which 35% to 55% are seen a single time; 6.5% to 9% belongs to the top ten. The sequencing sample was made of peripheral blood or thyroid tissue (not recorded which). V usage is TRBV5-1 and J usage is TRBJ2-7; TRBD1 is a possible D gene (5 bases). The clonotype originates from a woman between 18 and 29 years old with Graves' hyperthyroidism. The CDR3 region is CASSQGTYEQYF. For the CDR3, the DNA is TGTGCCAGCAGCCAGGGCACGTACGAGCAGTACTTC.